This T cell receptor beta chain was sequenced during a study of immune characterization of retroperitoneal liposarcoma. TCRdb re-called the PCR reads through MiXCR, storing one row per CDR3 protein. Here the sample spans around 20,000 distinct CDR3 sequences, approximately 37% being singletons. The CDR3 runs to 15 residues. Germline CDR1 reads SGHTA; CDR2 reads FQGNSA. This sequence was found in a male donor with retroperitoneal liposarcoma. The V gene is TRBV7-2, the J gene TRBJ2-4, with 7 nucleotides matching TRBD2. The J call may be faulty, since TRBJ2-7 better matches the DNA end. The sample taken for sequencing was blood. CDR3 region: CASSLLGGGRHEQYF. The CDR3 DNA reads TGTGCCAGCAGCTTATTGGGGGGAGGGCGCCACGAGCAGTACTTC.